Shown below are 16 T cell receptor beta chains from a single sample sequenced in a study of OX40 agonist ivuxolimab in advanced cancers. Using immunoSEQ multiplex PCR, the repertoire was profiled, and TCRdb retains in-frame clones only, with some absent. The sample carries about 77,000 clones, about 89% recorded once. Sequenced material: CD4+ or CD8+ T cells sorted from blood, taken in a trial of the OX40 agonist ivuxolimab. Receptors originate from an adult with an advanced solid tumor such as melanoma, head and neck, liver or kidney cancer.

This clone was observed a handful of times. The V call is TRBV5-5, the J call TRBJ1-6; TRBD1 might be the D (5 bases). Germline values: CDR1 SGHKS, CDR2 YYEKEE (reference sequence). The CDR3 has 14 amino acids. V was pared by 0 bases and J by 6 bases, with 7 bases between. CDR3 nucleotides: TGTGCCAGCAGCTTGGACAGGAGTAATTCACCCCTCCACTTT. Protein: CASSLDRSNSPLHF.

The chain recombines TRBV19 with TRBJ1-1; no clear D gene. Germline V gene lookup returns CDR1 LNHDA and CDR2 SQIVND (reference sequence). This CDR3 is 13 amino acids long. V lost 5 bases, J lost 1 base, and 8 bases lay in between. The DNA of the CDR3 is TGTGCCAGTAGTGCCACGTCGAACACTGAAGCTTTCTTT. Amino acids: CASSATSNTEAFF.

V is TRBV27 and J is TRBJ2-1; TRBD1 or TRBD2 may be the D gene (6 bases each). CDR3 length equals 14 residues. V shed 0 bases and J shed 8 bases, with 11 bases lying between them. Germline loops: CDR1 MNHEY, CDR2 SMNVEV (reference sequence). For the CDR3, the DNA is TGTGCCAGCAGTTTATCGAGGGGGGACGATGAGCAGTTCTTC. Protein: CASSLSRGDDEQFF.

The rearrangement joins TRBV6-6 to TRBJ2-7; 8 nucleotides agree with TRBD1. Germline V lookup: CDR1 MNHNY, CDR2 SVGAGI (reference sequence). V lost 6 bases and J lost 5; bases outside the gene matches: 9. CDR3 length: 14 amino acids. CDR3 coding DNA: TGTGCCAGCAGCCGAGGACAGGGTCGCAACGAGCAGTACTTC. Translated, it gives CASSRGQGRNEQYF.

V is TRBV28 and J is TRBJ2-6, with 9 nucleotides matching TRBD1. The germline V gene encodes CDR1 MDHEN and CDR2 SYDVKM. The CDR3 contains 19 residues. V was clipped by 6 bases and J by 1 base; unmatched bases: 13. The CDR3 loop is CASRGQGSLSRSGANVLTF. CDR3 sequence (DNA): TGTGCCAGCAGAGGACAGGGGTCTCTCTCTCGGTCTGGGGCCAACGTCCTGACTTTC.

J is TRBJ1-2 and V is TRBV11-2, with a possible D match to TRBD1 (5 bases). Trimming took off 0 bases at V and 14 bases at J, with 13 bases between the two ends. Germline V gene lookup returns CDR1 SGHAT and CDR2 FQNNGV. The CDR3 loop spans 12 amino acids. The CDR3 nucleotides are TGTGCCAGCAGCTTAGATTCAGGGAGGGCTACCTTC. Protein: CASSLDSGRATF.

In its sample, this clone was seen a few times. The genes are TRBV9 and TRBJ1-2; 8 bases are shared with TRBD1. Germline V gives CDR1 SGDLS, CDR2 YYNGEE. The CDR3 loop spans 14 amino acids. Trimming took 5 bases from V and 7 from J; bases not matched to a gene: 10. The CDR3 reads CASSRQGRLGGYTF. In DNA, the CDR3 is TGTGCCAGCAGTCGACAGGGGCGCCTGGGTGGCTACACCTTC.

The chain is built from TRBV6-5 and TRBJ2-1; D is ambiguous. V was clipped by 3 bases and J by 8 bases, with 5 bases between them. CDR1 is MNHEY and CDR2 is SVGAGI in the germline V gene. The CDR3 contains 11 residues. The CDR3 region is CASSYRDEQFF. DNA for the CDR3: TGTGCCAGCAGTTATCGGGATGAGCAGTTCTTC.

This chain links TRBV5-8 with TRBJ2-7, with 9 bases fitting TRBD2. Germline V gene sequence: CDR1 SGHTS, CDR2 YDEGEE. This CDR3 spans 14 amino acids. V gave up 4 bases and J gave up 2 bases; unmatched junction bases: 4. CDR3 region: CASSTAGGPYEQYF. The DNA of the CDR3 is TGTGCCAGCAGCACAGCGGGAGGTCCCTACGAGCAGTACTTC.

This clone was counted a few times. The chain recombines TRBV6-1 with TRBJ2-5; the match to TRBD1 covers 7 bases. V gave up 7 bases and J gave up 5 bases; unmatched junction bases: 7. CDR3 length: 13 amino acids. The germline CDR1 and CDR2 sequences are MNHNS and SASEGT. The CDR3 reads CASKQGLGETQYF. CDR3 DNA: TGTGCCAGCAAACAGGGGCTGGGGGAGACCCAGTACTTC.

The gene calls are TRBV18 and TRBJ2-1; unclear D gene. Germline V gives CDR1 KGHSH, CDR2 LQKENI. Trimming shortened V by 1 base and J by 6 bases, and 4 bases separated the two germline ends. The CDR3 runs 12 residues. The CDR3, as DNA: TGTGCCAGCTCACCACAGGGCAATGAGCAGTTCTTC. This gives the protein CASSPQGNEQFF.

In this sample, this clone turned up a few times. The chain carries TRBV19 and TRBJ1-4, with TRBD1 identical over 10 bases. This CDR3 region has 16 residues. CDR1 and CDR2 from the germline V gene are LNHDA and SQIVND (reference sequence). The J segment lost 3 bases and the V segment lost 6 bases, leaving 7 bases of the junction unmatched. The CDR3 DNA reads as TGTGCCAGTAGATCGACAGGGGGCAGGCCTAATGAAAAACTGTTTTTT. Protein: CASRSTGGRPNEKLFF.

The rearrangement uses TRBV5-4 and TRBJ1-6; D is ambiguous. CDR1 is SGHNT, CDR2 YYREEE, per germline (reference sequence). Trimming removed 7 bases at V and 3 bases at J, with 5 bases between. The CDR3 spans 12 residues. The CDR3 DNA reads as TGTGCCAGCGGTCGCTATAATTCACCCCTCCACTTT. It yields the protein CASGRYNSPLHF. Using reference TRBV5-4 and TRBJ1-6 for the parts outside the CDR3, the full variable domain is ETGVTQSPTHLIKTRGQQVTLRCSSQSGHNTVSWYQQALGQGPQFIFQYYREEENGRGNFPPRFSGLQFPNYSSELNVNALELDDSALYLCASGRYNSPLHFGNGTRLTVT.

This clone was observed once. The rearrangement joins TRBV6-5 to TRBJ1-1; D might be TRBD1 (6 bases). CDR3 length: 13 residues. Trimming left V 6 bases short and J 3 bases short, with 11 bases between. Germline CDR1 and CDR2: MNHEY and SVGAGI. The CDR3 reads CASSQGRDTEAFF. As DNA, the CDR3 is TGTGCCAGCAGCCAGGGGAGGGACACTGAAGCTTTCTTT.

This chain uses TRBV7-2 with TRBJ1-1; TRBD1 agrees at 9 bases. This CDR3 has 16 amino acids. V lost 4 bases and J lost 5; bases outside the gene matches: 11. Germline lookup yields CDR1 SGHTA and CDR2 FQGNSA. CDR3 residues: CASSYLAPGQGTEAFF. DNA for the CDR3: TGTGCCAGCAGCTATCTTGCCCCGGGACAGGGTACTGAAGCTTTCTTT. The full variable domain, its missing parts supplied by reference TRBV7-2 and TRBJ1-1, is GAGVSQSPSNKVTEKGKDVELRCDPISGHTALYWYRQSLGQGLEFLIYFQGNSAPDKSGLPSDRFSAERTGGSVSTLTIQRTQQEDSAVYLCASSYLAPGQGTEAFFGQGTRLTVV.

The genes are TRBV5-6 and TRBJ2-7, with 9 bases identical to TRBD1. CDR3 length: 15 amino acids. CDR1 SGHDT and CDR2 YYEEEE come from the germline V gene. Trimming took 0 bases from V and 1 from J; bases not matched to a gene: 2. Here the CDR3 DNA reads TGTGCCAGCAGCTTGGGACAGGGGGGTTCCTACGAGCAGTACTTC. Its protein product is CASSLGQGGSYEQYF.